The 18 T cell receptor beta chains listed next were all sequenced from one sample in a study of blood T cell repertoires in COVID-19. Only in-frame clones appear in the TCRdb table, and some are missing; sequencing was by immunoSEQ multiplex PCR. The sample consists of about 80,000 clones, approximately 83% of them appearing once. Sequenced: peripheral blood. All receptors derive from a human donor in a cohort sampled during active COVID-19.

This clone was detected ten times or more. The V gene is TRBV7-2, the J gene TRBJ2-7; a possible D gene is TRBD2 (5 bases). Germline V gene lookup returns CDR1 SGHTA and CDR2 FQGNSA. The CDR3 sequence is 13 residues long. Trimming cost V 5 bases and J 5 bases, with 13 bases left between them. In nucleotides, the CDR3 is TGTGCCAGCAGCGGGCCGAGGGCCCACGAGCAGTACTTC. Protein product: CASSGPRAHEQYF.

This clone was seen only a few times. The chain couples TRBV2 to TRBJ2-2; 7 positions match TRBD2. Trimming at V came to 6 bases and at J to 7 bases, leaving 8 bases not matched to a gene. CDR3 length: 14 amino acids. Germline V gene lookup returns CDR1 SNHLY and CDR2 FYNNEI. In DNA form, the CDR3 reads TGTGCCAGCAGGTCCCAAGGACTAGACGGGGAGCTGTTTTTT. It codes for CASRSQGLDGELFF.

The CDR3 region has the DNA TGTGCCAGTTCCCCCGGGAGCTCCTACAATGAGCAGTTCTTC. Its protein product is CASSPGSSYNEQFF. V and J are TRBV7-9 and TRBJ2-1; a possible D gene is TRBD2 (6 bases). This CDR3 comprises 14 residues. The germline V gene encodes CDR1 SEHNR and CDR2 FQNEAQ (reference sequence). Between the trimmed V and J ends, which lost 9 bases and 0 bases, there was a span of 12 bases.

This chain joins TRBV15 and TRBJ2-1, with D unclear. This CDR3 region has 15 residues. V gave up 1 base and J gave up 0 bases, with 7 bases separating them. CDR1 and CDR2 from the germline V gene are LNHNV and YYDKDF (reference sequence). The CDR3 here is CATSRVQSSYNEQFF. The CDR3 DNA reads as TGTGCCACCAGCAGAGTACAGAGCTCCTACAATGAGCAGTTCTTC.

The V gene is TRBV5-1, the J gene TRBJ2-3, with TRBD1 matching over 10 bases. The CDR3 covers 15 residues. V was clipped by 2 bases and J by 1 base; unmatched bases: 1. Germline lookup yields CDR1 SGHRS and CDR2 YFSETQ. The CDR3 protein is CASSFGQGGTDTQYF. In DNA form, the CDR3 reads TGCGCCAGCAGCTTTGGACAGGGGGGCACAGATACGCAGTATTTT.

The chain has TRBV11-1 and TRBJ2-1; 14 positions agree with TRBD2. The length of the CDR3 is 14 residues. Germline V CDR1 and CDR2: SGHAT, FQDESV (reference sequence). Unmatched junction bases numbered 2, after V lost 5 bases and J lost 8 bases. CDR3 DNA: TGTGCCAGCAGCGGGACTAGCGGGAGCGATGAGCAGTTCTTC. Translating it yields CASSGTSGSDEQFF.

The rearrangement uses TRBV28 and TRBJ1-5; 8 bases map to TRBD1. The ends lost 5 bases at V and 4 bases at J; junction bases unmatched: 7. The CDR3 is 15 residues long. Looked up from germline, CDR1 is MDHEN and CDR2 is SYDVKM. The CDR3: CASSQMTGANQPQHF. The CDR3 region has the DNA TGTGCCAGCAGTCAAATGACAGGGGCGAATCAGCCCCAGCATTTT. The full variable domain, rest sourced from reference TRBV28 and TRBJ1-5, is DVKVTQSSRYLVKRTGEKVFLECVQDMDHENMFWYRQDPGLGLRLIYFSYDVKMKEKGDIPEGYSVSREKKERFSLILESASTNQTSMYLCASSQMTGANQPQHFGDGTRLSIL.

The J gene is TRBJ2-3, the V gene TRBV19, with TRBD2 matching 11 bases. In germline, CDR1 is LNHDA, CDR2 SQIVND (reference sequence). The J segment lost 5 bases and the V segment lost 3 bases, leaving 4 bases of the junction unmatched. CDR3 length equals 15 residues. The DNA for the CDR3 is TGTGCCAGTAGTATTAGCGGGGGGGCGGTAGATACGCAGTATTTT. Translating gives CASSISGGAVDTQYF.

The V gene is TRBV5-6, the J gene TRBJ1-3; TRBD1 matches at 7 bases. Germline V lookup: CDR1 SGHDT, CDR2 YYEEEE. The CDR3 has 15 residues. J gave up 2 bases and V 4 bases, and 6 bases lay outside the gene matches. Written as DNA, the CDR3 is TGTGCCAGCAGCCCTACAGGGGTTGCTGGAAACACCATATATTTT. Translating it yields CASSPTGVAGNTIYF. The full variable domain, its missing parts supplied by reference TRBV5-6 and TRBJ1-3, is DAGVTQSPTHLIKTRGQQVTLRCSPKSGHDTVSWYQQALGQGPQFIFQYYEEEERQRGNFPDRFSGHQFPNYSSELNVNALLLGDSALYLCASSPTGVAGNTIYFGEGSWLTVV.

This clone is labeled hyperexpanded (1% or more). The chain employs TRBV13 and TRBJ1-1, with D hard to call. The germline V and J ends were trimmed by 1 base and 3 bases, with 12 bases remaining between them. Germline CDR1 PRHDT, CDR2 FYEKMQ (reference sequence). The CDR3 is 15 amino acids. CDR3 DNA sequence: TGTGCCAGCAGCTTAGTAAGGGAAGCGGACACTGAAGCTTTCTTT. Translating gives CASSLVREADTEAFF.

Comment on this clone: Other DNA sequences within the sample encode an identical CDR3. CDR3 residues: CASSISLNTGELFF. The CDR3 region has the DNA TGTGCCAGTAGTATAAGCCTTAACACCGGGGAGCTGTTTTTT. J is TRBJ2-2 and V is TRBV19; D unresolved. Trimming removed 2 bases from V and 2 bases from J, with 6 bases in between. The germline CDR1 and CDR2 sequences are LNHDA and SQIVND (reference sequence). There are 14 residues in the CDR3.

The rearrangement links TRBV20-1 to TRBJ2-1; TRBD1 matches 9 bases. Germline V gene lookup returns CDR1 DFQATT and CDR2 SNEGSKA (reference sequence). This CDR3 is built from 16 residues. With V trimmed by 3 bases and J by 0 bases, 6 bases remained unmatched. The CDR3 nucleotides read TGCAGTGCTAGTCACAGGGGGCGGACCTCCTACAATGAGCAGTTCTTC. Translated: CSASHRGRTSYNEQFF.

The chain is built from TRBV29-1 and TRBJ2-5, with 8 bases lining up with TRBD2. The CDR3 sequence is 14 residues long. Per the germline V gene, CDR1 is SQVTM and CDR2 is ANQGSEA. With V trimmed by 6 bases and J by 3 bases, 9 bases remained unmatched. CDR3 DNA sequence: TGCAGCGTCTGGGGCCCGGGAGGGAAAGAGACCCAGTACTTC. Its protein is CSVWGPGGKETQYF.

V and J are TRBV7-2 and TRBJ2-5; 11 bases map to TRBD2. The CDR3 has 14 amino acids. Germline V lookup: CDR1 SGHTA, CDR2 FQGNSA. V shed 1 base, J shed 6 bases, and the junction held 1 base outside the gene matches. Here the CDR3 reads CASSLGLAGKTQYF. Written as DNA, the CDR3 is TGTGCCAGCAGCTTAGGACTAGCGGGGAAGACCCAGTACTTC.

The CDR3 bases are TGTGCCAGCAGCTCTCCGGGACACCTACCATCCGGGGAGCTGTTTTTT. This codes for CASSSPGHLPSGELFF. The chain carries TRBV7-3 and TRBJ2-2; maybe TRBD1 (6 bases). With 4 bases removed from V and 6 bases from J, the gap between germline ends came to 18 bases. From germline, CDR1 is SGHTA and CDR2 FQGTGA. This CDR3 has 16 amino acids. The whole variable domain, remainder taken from reference TRBV7-3 and TRBJ2-2, is GAGVSQTPSNKVTEKGKYVELRCDPISGHTALYWYRQSLGQGPEFLIYFQGTGAADDSGLPNDRFFAVRPEGSVSTLKIQRTERGDSAVYLCASSSPGHLPSGELFFGEGSRLTVL.

This clone was counted ten times or more. DNA of the CDR3: TGTGCCAGCAGTGAACAACAGGGAGTAGATACGCAGTATTTT. Its translation: CASSEQQGVDTQYF. The V call is TRBV6-1, the J call TRBJ2-3, with a tentative D call TRBD1 (6 bases). Looked up from germline, CDR1 is MNHNS and CDR2 is SASEGT. CDR3 length: 14 amino acids. Trimming took 2 bases from V and 5 from J, leaving 11 bases between them.

As DNA, the CDR3 is TGTGCCAGCAGTGCCTCCGGGACAGGGTCGGGCGAGCAGTACTTC. It yields the protein CASSASGTGSGEQYF. The chain is built from TRBV28 and TRBJ2-7; 9 nucleotides match TRBD1. There are 15 residues in the CDR3. Looked up from germline, CDR1 is MDHEN and CDR2 is SYDVKM. V was pared by 5 bases and J by 6 bases, with 11 bases of the junction left unmatched.

The chain couples TRBV7-2 to TRBJ2-2; 8 bases map to TRBD2. The V and J ends lost 4 bases and 4 bases, in that order; junction bases with no gene match: 11. This CDR3 is built from 17 residues. Looked up from germline, CDR1 is SGHTA and CDR2 is FQGNSA. CDR3 in DNA: TGTGCCAGCAGCTCCCACCCGGGGGGGCCGAGCACCGGGGAGCTGTTTTTT. Translated, it gives CASSSHPGGPSTGELFF.